Below are 12 T cell receptor beta chains sequenced from a single sample in a study of response to subunit inactivated influenza vaccine. TCRdb fed the RT-PCR reads into MiXCR, producing one record per CDR3 protein. The sample includes roughly 500,000 distinct CDR3 sequences, 20% to 25% of them seen just once. This same sample was also part of a study on T cells expressing NK-cell markers. This second study notes: cDNA encoding TCR beta was synthesized via 5'RACE template switching incorporating UMIs.

The input for sequencing was CD4+ T cells sorted from PBMCs, taken 12 days after vaccination. The receptors were sampled from a man aged 50 to 59 who received an inactivated influenza vaccine.

The rearrangement joins TRBV12-3 or TRBV12-4 to TRBJ2-1; 9 bases map to TRBD2. The CDR3 runs 12 residues. V trimming: 6 bases; J trimming: 13 bases; junction bases outside the gene matches: 7. The CDR3, as DNA: TGTGCCAGCAGAAGAGCCGGGACTAGCCAGTTCTTC. Protein product: CASRRAGTSQFF.

The sample holds a few counts of this clonotype. The chain links TRBV7-2 to TRBJ2-7; 11 bases map to TRBD2. The CDR3 extends over 15 amino acids. The germline CDR1 and CDR2 sequences are SGHTA and FQGNSA. With 5 bases clipped from V and 0 bases from J, the junction kept 3 bases outside the gene matches. Here the CDR3 reads CASSLLAGDSYEQYF. Here the CDR3 DNA reads TGTGCCAGCAGCCTACTAGCGGGGGACTCCTACGAGCAGTACTTC.

The V gene is TRBV7-2, the J gene TRBJ2-1; perhaps TRBD1 as D (5 bases). Germline V CDR1 and CDR2: SGHTA, FQGNSA. The germline V and J ends were trimmed by 2 bases and 4 bases, with 15 bases remaining between them. The length of the CDR3 is 16 residues. The CDR3 sequence is CASSLISGIDYNEQFF. The CDR3 DNA reads TGTGCCAGCAGCTTAATTTCAGGGATCGATTACAATGAGCAGTTCTTC.

The chain joins TRBV4-3 to TRBJ2-3; tentative D call: TRBD1 (6 bases). Germline lookup yields CDR1 LGHNA and CDR2 YSLEER. V was clipped by 4 bases and J by 0 bases, with 20 bases between them. The CDR3 is made up of 18 amino acids. CDR3 nucleotide sequence: TGCGCCAGCAGCCGGGGGACACCCAGCGGATTTAGCACAGATACGCAGTATTTT. Translating it yields CASSRGTPSGFSTDTQYF.

This chain joins TRBV20-1 and TRBJ2-3, with D unresolved. In germline, CDR1 is DFQATT, CDR2 SNEGSKA (reference sequence). The CDR3 consists of 13 residues. V was pared by 3 bases and J by 4 bases, with 11 bases between. CDR3 in DNA: TGCAGTGCTAGTCCCCCCGTCCCAGATACGCAGTATTTT. Translated: CSASPPVPDTQYF.

This clonotype was seen many times. The CDR3: CASSRRGHEQYF. The CDR3 DNA is TGTGCCAGCAGCCGCAGGGGCCACGAGCAGTACTTC. This chain links TRBV5-5 with TRBJ2-7; perhaps TRBD1 as D (6 bases). This CDR3 is built from 12 residues. The germline gives CDR1 SGHKS, CDR2 YYEKEE (reference sequence). V was clipped by 4 bases and J by 5 bases, with 10 bases between them.

V is TRBV20-1 and J is TRBJ2-7; tentative D call: TRBD1 (7 bases). The CDR3 totals 13 residues. CDR1 is DFQATT, CDR2 SNEGSKA, per germline (reference sequence). V was trimmed by 1 base and J by 2 bases, leaving 9 bases between them. CDR3 sequence: CSARAGGPYEQYF. In DNA form, the CDR3 reads TGCAGTGCTAGAGCAGGGGGGCCCTACGAGCAGTACTTC.

This clonotype was recorded many times. The CDR3 sequence: CASSLTGRVLNTEAFF. The CDR3, as DNA: TGTGCCAGCAGCTTGACAGGGAGGGTCCTGAACACTGAAGCTTTCTTT. The gene calls are TRBV7-2 and TRBJ1-1, with TRBD1 matching 7 bases. CDR1 is SGHTA, CDR2 FQGNSA, per germline. There are 16 residues in the CDR3. Trimming took 3 bases from V and 0 from J; bases not matched to a gene: 7.

This chain connects TRBV5-1 to TRBJ1-4; tentative D call: TRBD1 (5 bases). V was shortened by 5 bases and J by 7 bases, with 15 bases between the two germline ends. Germline assignment: CDR1 SGHRS and CDR2 YFSETQ. The CDR3 contains 14 residues. For the CDR3, the DNA is TGCGCCAGCAGGTCGGAGGGGCGAGGTGAAAAACTGTTTTTT. The encoded protein is CASRSEGRGEKLFF.

This rearrangement joins TRBV5-1 to TRBJ2-3; no clear D gene. Germline V lookup: CDR1 SGHRS, CDR2 YFSETQ. The CDR3 runs to 12 residues. V lost 0 bases and J 8 bases, leaving 7 bases between the germline ends. The CDR3 nucleotides are TGCGCCAGCAGCTTGGCTTCAGCTACGCAGTATTTT. It encodes CASSLASATQYF.

V usage is TRBV3-1 and J usage is TRBJ1-2; no clear D. The V gene's germline CDR1 is LGHDT and CDR2 YNNKEL (reference sequence). The V end lost 1 base, the J end lost 7 bases, and 10 bases lay between the germline ends. This CDR3 spans 13 amino acids. In DNA, the CDR3 is TGTGCCAGCAGCCAAGGTCGGGGAAGTGGCTACACCTTC. It translates to CASSQGRGSGYTF.

This clonotype was counted between two and nine times. The V call is TRBV29-1, the J call TRBJ2-5; TRBD1 might be the D (7 bases). V was shortened by 5 bases and J by 5 bases, with 15 bases between the two germline ends. The CDR3 totals 13 residues. Germline V lookup: CDR1 SQVTM, CDR2 ANQGSEA. The DNA for the CDR3 is TGCAGCGTTATCAGGGGGGCGCGGGAGACCCAGTACTTC. It codes for CSVIRGARETQYF.